This is a list of T cell receptor beta chains from one sample in a study of PD-1 blockade in classical Hodgkin lymphoma. Profiling relied on immunoSEQ multiplex PCR, and the TCRdb table lists in-frame clones only, not all of them. The sample lists 20,000 to 25,000 clones; 80% were seen once. The sequencing here drew on peripheral blood mononuclear cells (PBMCs), taken before the second cycle of nivolumab. The receptors come from a human donor with classical Hodgkin lymphoma. Each CDR3 is given with its conserved first and last residue. The order of the fields is clone size, J gene, CDR3 length, D gene, V gene, CDR3 DNA, CDR3 protein. A D gene is named only where the DNA matches it firmly. Rows may omit the clone size; those that give it use once, few, many or a size class.

clone size: NA; J gene: TRBJ1-2; CDR3 length: 15; D gene: NA; V gene: TRBV4-3; CDR3 DNA: TGCGCCAGCAGCCAAGAAAGGGTGACTAGCTATGGCTACACCTTC; CDR3 protein: CASSQERVTSYGYTF
clone size: NA; J gene: TRBJ1-2; CDR3 length: 16; D gene: NA; V gene: TRBV4-3; CDR3 DNA: TGCGCCAGCAGCCCCGGGGAGGGACGGGGGGGCTATGGCTACACCTTC; CDR3 protein: CASSPGEGRGGYGYTF
clone size: NA; J gene: TRBJ1-5; CDR3 length: 11; D gene: NA; V gene: TRBV15; CDR3 DNA: TGTGCCACCGGAAACAATCAGCCCCAGCATTTT; CDR3 protein: CATGNNQPQHF
clone size: NA; J gene: TRBJ2-3; CDR3 length: 16; D gene: TRBD2; V gene: TRBV6-5; CDR3 DNA: TGTGCCAGCAGTTACTTACTAGCGGGGGGGCCAGATACGCAGTATTTT; CDR3 protein: CASSYLLAGGPDTQYF
clone size: once; J gene: TRBJ1-5; CDR3 length: 13; D gene: NA; V gene: TRBV2; CDR3 DNA: TGTGCCAGCAGTGTTATGGGCAATCAGCCCCAGCATTTT; CDR3 protein: CASSVMGNQPQHF
clone size: NA; J gene: TRBJ1-2; CDR3 length: 14; D gene: NA; V gene: TRBV6-5; CDR3 DNA: TGTGCCAGCAGTTACCAGGGACGACTCTATGGCTACACCTTC; CDR3 protein: CASSYQGRLYGYTF
clone size: NA; J gene: TRBJ2-3; CDR3 length: 13; D gene: NA; V gene: TRBV5-1; CDR3 DNA: TGCGCCAGCCGACTAGAAAGCACAGATACGCAGTATTTT; CDR3 protein: CASRLESTDTQYF
clone size: NA; J gene: TRBJ2-5; CDR3 length: 16; D gene: TRBD1; V gene: TRBV28; CDR3 DNA: TGTGCCAGCAGCCACACACTGACAGGGGCCGGGGAGACCCAGTACTTC; CDR3 protein: CASSHTLTGAGETQYF
clone size: NA; J gene: TRBJ1-2; CDR3 length: 13; D gene: TRBD1; V gene: TRBV6-6; CDR3 DNA: TGTGCCAGCAGTCAAACCAGGGGGACGGGCTACACCTTC; CDR3 protein: CASSQTRGTGYTF
clone size: NA; J gene: TRBJ2-1; CDR3 length: 14; D gene: NA; V gene: TRBV6-4; CDR3 DNA: TGTGCCAGCAGTGAGGTTTTCCCCTACAATGAGCAGTTCTTC; CDR3 protein: CASSEVFPYNEQFF
clone size: NA; J gene: TRBJ1-4; CDR3 length: 14; D gene: NA; V gene: TRBV19; CDR3 DNA: TGTGCCAGTAGTCCCTCAATGCAGGGTGAAAAACTGTTTTTT; CDR3 protein: CASSPSMQGEKLFF
clone size: NA; J gene: TRBJ1-2; CDR3 length: 12; D gene: NA; V gene: TRBV6-5; CDR3 DNA: TGTGCCAGCGGGCGGCGCGGTTATGGCTACACCTTC; CDR3 protein: CASGRRGYGYTF
clone size: NA; J gene: TRBJ2-5; CDR3 length: 17; D gene: NA; V gene: TRBV4-3; CDR3 DNA: TGCGCCAGCAGTCCCTCGGGAGTTCCTGCTGCTAAAGAGACCCAGTACTTC; CDR3 protein: CASSPSGVPAAKETQYF
clone size: NA; J gene: TRBJ2-5; CDR3 length: 13; D gene: NA; V gene: TRBV7-8; CDR3 DNA: TGTGCCAGCAGCACTGACGGGTTAGAGACCCAGTACTTC; CDR3 protein: CASSTDGLETQYF
clone size: NA; J gene: TRBJ2-5; CDR3 length: 15; D gene: NA; V gene: TRBV2; CDR3 DNA: TGTGCCAGCAGTGAAACGGGACGGACGCTCGCGACCCAGTACTTC; CDR3 protein: CASSETGRTLATQYF
clone size: NA; J gene: TRBJ2-5; CDR3 length: 13; D gene: TRBD2; V gene: TRBV19; CDR3 DNA: TGTGCCAGTGGGACTAGCGTAAAAGAGACCCAGTACTTC; CDR3 protein: CASGTSVKETQYF
clone size: NA; J gene: TRBJ1-1; CDR3 length: 15; D gene: TRBD1; V gene: TRBV10-3; CDR3 DNA: TGTGCCATCAAAGGGCCAGGGGGTGAAAACACTGAAGCTTTCTTT; CDR3 protein: CAIKGPGGENTEAFF
clone size: NA; J gene: TRBJ2-1; CDR3 length: 18; D gene: TRBD2; V gene: TRBV27; CDR3 DNA: TGTGCCAGCAGTTCCCAACTAGCGGGAGGCCCCTCCTACAATGAGCAGTTCTTC; CDR3 protein: CASSSQLAGGPSYNEQFF
clone size: few; J gene: TRBJ2-3; CDR3 length: 13; D gene: NA; V gene: TRBV14; CDR3 DNA: TGTGCCAGCAGCCAAGAATGGGGAGATACGCAGTATTTT; CDR3 protein: CASSQEWGDTQYF
clone size: NA; J gene: TRBJ2-3; CDR3 length: 15; D gene: NA; V gene: TRBV7-9; CDR3 DNA: TGTGCCAGCAGCTTTACTCGGGGGACCACAGATACGCAGTATTTT; CDR3 protein: CASSFTRGTTDTQYF
clone size: once; J gene: TRBJ2-3; CDR3 length: 17; D gene: TRBD2; V gene: TRBV14; CDR3 DNA: TGTGCCAGCAGCCTAGGGGTGGGAGGGCCTATCGGAGATACGCAGTATTTT; CDR3 protein: CASSLGVGGPIGDTQYF
clone size: NA; J gene: TRBJ1-2; CDR3 length: 14; D gene: NA; V gene: TRBV5-4; CDR3 DNA: TGTGCCAGCAGCTATCCAGGGGCTAACTATGGCTACACCTTC; CDR3 protein: CASSYPGANYGYTF
clone size: NA; J gene: TRBJ2-4; CDR3 length: 13; D gene: TRBD2; V gene: TRBV6-5; CDR3 DNA: TGTGCCAGCAGTATGGCTAGCGGAAACATTCAGTACTTC; CDR3 protein: CASSMASGNIQYF
clone size: NA; J gene: TRBJ2-7; CDR3 length: 11; D gene: NA; V gene: TRBV20-1; CDR3 DNA: TGCAGTGCCAGTAGGGACTACGAGCAGTACTTC; CDR3 protein: CSASRDYEQYF
clone size: NA; J gene: TRBJ2-1; CDR3 length: 14; D gene: TRBD2; V gene: TRBV6-6; CDR3 DNA: TGTGCCAGCAGTTTCGGGGGGAGTGGTAATGAGCAGTTCTTC; CDR3 protein: CASSFGGSGNEQFF
clone size: once; J gene: TRBJ1-3; CDR3 length: 13; D gene: NA; V gene: TRBV28; CDR3 DNA: TGTGCCAGCACTCTGGAGGGGGAAAACACCATATATTTT; CDR3 protein: CASTLEGENTIYF
clone size: NA; J gene: TRBJ2-3; CDR3 length: 13; D gene: NA; V gene: TRBV6-1; CDR3 DNA: TGTGCCAGCAGTGTTCGCCCAGACGATACGCAGTATTTT; CDR3 protein: CASSVRPDDTQYF
clone size: NA; J gene: TRBJ2-5; CDR3 length: 14; D gene: TRBD1; V gene: TRBV7-8; CDR3 DNA: TGTGCCAGCAGCGCGACGTCCCAGGGGGTAGCCCAGTACTTC; CDR3 protein: CASSATSQGVAQYF
clone size: NA; J gene: TRBJ1-6; CDR3 length: 16; D gene: NA; V gene: TRBV28; CDR3 DNA: TGTGCCAGCAGTTTAAGTCTCGGCGGGGGGAATTCACCCCTCCACTTT; CDR3 protein: CASSLSLGGGNSPLHF
clone size: NA; J gene: TRBJ2-7; CDR3 length: 12; D gene: NA; V gene: TRBV6-1; CDR3 DNA: TGTGCCAGCAGTGCGCAGGGCGGCGAGCAGTACTTC; CDR3 protein: CASSAQGGEQYF
clone size: NA; J gene: TRBJ1-1; CDR3 length: 14; D gene: TRBD1; V gene: TRBV6-6; CDR3 DNA: TGTGCCAGCAGCGACAGGGGGCTAAACACTGAAGCTTTCTTT; CDR3 protein: CASSDRGLNTEAFF
clone size: NA; J gene: TRBJ1-6; CDR3 length: 15; D gene: NA; V gene: TRBV11-2; CDR3 DNA: TGTGCCAGCAGCTCTTTCAGGGGACTGGGTTCACCCCTCCACTTT; CDR3 protein: CASSSFRGLGSPLHF
clone size: NA; J gene: TRBJ1-1; CDR3 length: 15; D gene: NA; V gene: TRBV11-2; CDR3 DNA: TGTGCCAGCAGCTTAGCGGTCAGCTTGAACACTGAAGCTTTCTTT; CDR3 protein: CASSLAVSLNTEAFF
clone size: once; J gene: TRBJ1-1; CDR3 length: 14; D gene: TRBD1; V gene: TRBV4-3; CDR3 DNA: TGCGCCAGCAGAATAGGGACAGCTTCTTCTGAAGCTTTCTTT; CDR3 protein: CASRIGTASSEAFF
clone size: NA; J gene: TRBJ2-1; CDR3 length: 15; D gene: TRBD1; V gene: TRBV9; CDR3 DNA: TGTGCCAGCAGCGTAGACAGGGGGACGAACAATGAGCAGTTCTTC; CDR3 protein: CASSVDRGTNNEQFF
clone size: few; J gene: TRBJ1-3; CDR3 length: 15; D gene: NA; V gene: TRBV7-6; CDR3 DNA: TGTGCCAGCAGCTTAGCGCCAGGTTATGGAAACACCATATATTTT; CDR3 protein: CASSLAPGYGNTIYF
clone size: NA; J gene: TRBJ1-5; CDR3 length: 13; D gene: NA; V gene: TRBV5-4; CDR3 DNA: TGTGCCAGCAGCTTGTATCTGAACCAGCCCCAGCATTTT; CDR3 protein: CASSLYLNQPQHF
clone size: NA; J gene: TRBJ2-1; CDR3 length: 20; D gene: TRBD2; V gene: TRBV4-1; CDR3 DNA: TGCGCCAGCAGCCAAGTAACCCTTCGCGGACTAGCGGGAGTGGTAGATGAGCAGTTCTTC; CDR3 protein: CASSQVTLRGLAGVVDEQFF
clone size: NA; J gene: TRBJ2-2; CDR3 length: 16; D gene: NA; V gene: TRBV5-1; CDR3 DNA: TGCGCCAGCAGCCGTACTTGGCCCAGAAACACCGGGGAGCTGTTTTTT; CDR3 protein: CASSRTWPRNTGELFF
clone size: once; J gene: TRBJ2-1; CDR3 length: 13; D gene: TRBD1; V gene: TRBV25-1; CDR3 DNA: TGTGCCAGCAGTGACCGACAGGGCCATGAGCAGTTCTTC; CDR3 protein: CASSDRQGHEQFF
clone size: NA; J gene: TRBJ1-2; CDR3 length: 15; D gene: NA; V gene: TRBV6-6; CDR3 DNA: TGTGCCAGCATTGATACAGGGACCAGAAACTATGGCTACACCTTC; CDR3 protein: CASIDTGTRNYGYTF
clone size: few; J gene: TRBJ2-7; CDR3 length: 15; D gene: TRBD1; V gene: TRBV30; CDR3 DNA: TGTGCCTGGAGTACGGGACAGCAAATCTCCTACGAGCAGTACTTC; CDR3 protein: CAWSTGQQISYEQYF
clone size: NA; J gene: TRBJ1-2; CDR3 length: 14; D gene: NA; V gene: TRBV19; CDR3 DNA: TGTGCCAGTACCATCCCGGGACGTTCGGCTGGCTACACCTTC; CDR3 protein: CASTIPGRSAGYTF
clone size: NA; J gene: TRBJ1-2; CDR3 length: 10; D gene: NA; V gene: TRBV20-1; CDR3 DNA: TGCAGTGCCCCGATGGGGAAAGGGGTCTTC; CDR3 protein: CSAPMGKGVF
clone size: NA; J gene: TRBJ1-5; CDR3 length: 16; D gene: NA; V gene: TRBV2; CDR3 DNA: TGTGCCAGCTACGCACAGGGTTTGGCATACAATCAGCCCCAGCATTTT; CDR3 protein: CASYAQGLAYNQPQHF
clone size: NA; J gene: TRBJ2-7; CDR3 length: 12; D gene: NA; V gene: TRBV5-4; CDR3 DNA: TGTGCCAGCAGCTTGGTTAGTCGCGAGCAGTACTTC; CDR3 protein: CASSLVSREQYF
clone size: NA; J gene: TRBJ2-1; CDR3 length: 12; D gene: NA; V gene: TRBV11-2; CDR3 DNA: TGTGCCAGCAGCAAGGGGTACAATGAGCAGTTCTTC; CDR3 protein: CASSKGYNEQFF
clone size: NA; J gene: TRBJ2-1; CDR3 length: 14; D gene: TRBD2; V gene: TRBV6-4; CDR3 DNA: TGTGCCAGCAGCGCAAGCGGGGAGAACAATGAGCAGTTCTTC; CDR3 protein: CASSASGENNEQFF
clone size: NA; J gene: TRBJ2-2; CDR3 length: 19; D gene: TRBD2; V gene: TRBV9; CDR3 DNA: TGTGCCAGCAGCGTAGCACTAGCGGGAATGGGAGGAAACACCGGGGAGCTGTTTTTT; CDR3 protein: CASSVALAGMGGNTGELFF